Below are 12 T cell receptor beta chains sequenced from a single sample in a study of CD8+ T cells in alopecia areata. Sample treatment: oral pan-JAK inhibitor, 5-10 mg twice daily. Extraction and reverse transcription of RNA yielded cDNA as the sequencing template. This table comes from immunoSEQ multiplex PCR, and its TCRdb copy is limited to in-frame clones, with some not included. The sample yields about 74,000 clones, approximately 29% seen once. Sequencing was performed on CD8+ T cells sorted from blood, taken at week 4, from a patient treated with tofacitinib. The receptors were gathered from a human donor with alopecia areata.

This clone appeared a few times. The chain uses TRBV9 and TRBJ2-7, with 12 nucleotides matching TRBD2. The ends lost 4 bases at V and 0 bases at J; junction bases unmatched: 2. The CDR3 spans 15 residues. CDR1 is SGDLS, CDR2 YYNGEE, per germline. CDR3 bases: TGTGCCAGCAGCCCGACTAGCGGGAGCTCCTACGAGCAGTACTTC. It specifies CASSPTSGSSYEQYF.

In this sample, this clone turned up once. The J gene is TRBJ2-2, the V gene TRBV30; 7 bases line up with TRBD2. CDR3 length: 18 amino acids. V was pared by 1 base and J by 0 bases, with 11 bases of the junction left unmatched. Germline V gives CDR1 GTSNPN, CDR2 SVGIG (reference sequence). The CDR3: CAWSDPPWEGANTGELFF. In DNA form, the CDR3 reads TGTGCCTGGAGTGACCCCCCCTGGGAGGGAGCGAACACCGGGGAGCTGTTTTTT.

This chain joins TRBV13 and TRBJ2-2, with 7 bases that match TRBD2. Germline CDR1 PRHDT, CDR2 FYEKMQ (reference sequence). This CDR3 is 17 amino acids long. With 5 bases clipped from V and 7 bases from J, the junction kept 16 bases outside the gene matches. DNA of the CDR3: TGTGCCAGCAGCAAAGGACTAGTCAACGGAGGCCTCGGGGAGCTGTTTTTT. This gives the protein CASSKGLVNGGLGELFF.

The gene calls are TRBV27 and TRBJ1-5; TRBD1 agrees at 7 bases. The junction had 8 bases not matched to a gene; V was cut back by 8 bases and J by 4 bases. The CDR3 sequence is 14 residues long. Germline lookup yields CDR1 MNHEY and CDR2 SMNVEV (reference sequence). The CDR3 nucleotides are TGTGCCAGCGGATACAGGGGAGATAATCAGCCCCAGCATTTT. Amino acid sequence: CASGYRGDNQPQHF.

The gene calls are TRBV7-9 and TRBJ2-1, with TRBD2 matching 12 bases. Germline V gene lookup returns CDR1 SEHNR and CDR2 FQNEAQ (reference sequence). The CDR3 length is 16 residues. V gave up 5 bases and J gave up 1 base; unmatched junction bases: 3. This chain's CDR3 is CASSILAGGSYNEQFF. DNA for the CDR3: TGTGCCAGCAGCATCCTAGCGGGAGGGTCCTACAATGAGCAGTTCTTC.

This clone was counted between two and nine times. This chain connects TRBV6-4 to TRBJ2-1; D perhaps matches TRBD1 (5 bases). Germline V lookup: CDR1 MRHNA, CDR2 SNTAGT. The CDR3 is 13 residues long. Trimming pared 5 bases from V and 3 bases from J, leaving 8 bases between. CDR3 nucleotides: TGTGCCAGCAGTTACGACAGCTACAATGAGCAGTTCTTC. This sequence encodes CASSYDSYNEQFF.

V usage is TRBV29-1 and J usage is TRBJ1-2; 9 positions match TRBD1. Germline V gene lookup returns CDR1 SQVTM and CDR2 ANQGSEA. The CDR3 loop spans 14 amino acids. The V and J ends lost 7 bases and 4 bases, in that order; junction bases with no gene match: 10. This chain's CDR3 is CSAGGTGGIYGYTF. The DNA for the CDR3 is TGCAGCGCCGGAGGCACAGGGGGCATCTATGGCTACACCTTC. The full variable domain, with the rest looked up from reference TRBV29-1 and TRBJ1-2, is SAVISQKPSRDICQRGTSLTIQCQVDSQVTMMFWYRQQPGQSLTLIATANQGSEATYESGFVIDKFPISRPNLTFSTLTVSNMSPEDSSIYLCSAGGTGGIYGYTFGSGTRLTVV.

This clone was seen a few times. The junction and the germline gene differ at one end; a read error may be behind it. This chain links TRBV5-1 with TRBJ2-2, with 7 bases that match TRBD1. The CDR3 consists of 12 residues. Germline CDR1 is SGHRS and CDR2 is YFSETQ. Written as DNA, the CDR3 is TGCGCCAGCAGCTTCCCGCCGGACAGGCCAATTTTT. Its translation is CASSFPPDRPIF.

J is TRBJ2-7 and V is TRBV30, with D tentatively TRBD2 (5 bases). The CDR3 is made up of 11 amino acids. V lost 1 base and J lost 7, with 8 bases in between. Per germline, CDR1 GTSNPN and CDR2 SVGIG (reference sequence). The CDR3 DNA follows: TGTGCCTGGAGTGGAGGGCCTGAGCAGTACTTC. Protein: CAWSGGPEQYF.

The V and J genes are TRBV10-3 and TRBJ2-5; possibly TRBD1 for D (6 bases). The CDR3 extends over 13 amino acids. V lost 2 bases to trimming and J lost 5 bases, with 9 bases between them. Germline loops: CDR1 ENHRY, CDR2 SYGVKD. CDR3 DNA: TGTGCCATCAGTGAGCGGGACATCGAGACCCAGTACTTC. Protein: CAISERDIETQYF.

The genes are TRBV9 and TRBJ2-5; no clear D gene. This CDR3 has 13 residues. Per germline, CDR1 SGDLS and CDR2 YYNGEE. Trimming took off 0 bases at V and 3 bases at J, with 6 bases between the two ends. The CDR3 spells CASSVEREETQYF. The DNA for the CDR3 is TGTGCCAGCAGCGTAGAACGGGAAGAGACCCAGTACTTC.

This clone was counted between two and nine times. The J gene is TRBJ1-1, the V gene TRBV4-1; a weak D match, TRBD1 (6 bases). Germline values: CDR1 MGHRA, CDR2 YSYEKL. With 1 base removed from V and 3 bases from J, the gap between germline ends came to 21 bases. The CDR3 length is 18 residues. The chain's CDR3 is CASSQVQQGRGMDTEAFF. CDR3 coding DNA: TGCGCCAGCAGCCAAGTCCAACAGGGCCGGGGGATGGACACTGAAGCTTTCTTT.